The clone carrying this T cell receptor (beta chain) has more than one count but fewer than ten. TCRdb reprocessed the 5' RACE reads with MiXCR, giving one entry per CDR3 protein. The data contain over 25,000 distinct CDR3 sequences, about 10% of them seen just once; the ten biggest clones take up 9% to 15%. This sample was taken from a study of T cells after yellow fever vaccination. As for the study in general: SMART-Seq v4 Ultra Low Input prepared libraries from low-cell fractions. Broader study findings: Though it reached lower strength, the secondary response hit its peak faster, day 5 versus 15. Relatively few clonotypes were ones that appeared in both CD4 and CD8 compartments. Booster samples showed a return of most primary-vaccination clones (approximately 96% CD4, approximately 90% CD8).

This CDR3 region has 15 residues. In germline, CDR1 is SGHTA, CDR2 FQGNSA. With V trimmed by 5 bases and J by 1 base, 4 bases remained unmatched. The sample consisted of PBMCs, either bulk or a sorted T-cell subset (CD4+, CD8+, memory, or dextramer-sorted; not recorded which), taken around 16 days after the first yellow fever vaccination. The rearrangement uses TRBV7-2 and TRBJ2-3; TRBD1 matches at 9 bases. The TCR comes from a man in his late teens or twenties who received the YFV17D yellow fever vaccine. The CDR3: CASSPWTGGTDTQYF. In DNA form, the CDR3 reads TGTGCCAGCAGCCCCTGGACAGGGGGCACAGATACGCAGTATTTT.